The clone carrying this TCR beta chain came up a few times. The antigen remains unidentified. The data were produced by immunoSEQ multiplex PCR, yet TCRdb's version contains in-frame clones alone and is incomplete. The sample contains approximately 25,000 clones, roughly 80% of which appear only once. The data were taken from a study of follicular helper T cells after annual influenza vaccination. Study results and caveats: Day 7 ICOS+CD38+ clones later appeared mostly in ICOS-CD38- cTfh. Only 10-20% of analyzed cells yielded productive TCRB sequences.

Time point in this sample: 2014-2015 season, pre-vaccination. Excluded were substance abuse, HIV/AIDS, active cancer, immunomodulatory drugs and active illness. ICOS+CD38+ and ICOS-CD38- fractions were sorted from non-naive CD4+CXCR5+PD-1+ cells. The V gene lost 4 bases and the J gene lost 4 bases, with 13 bases spanning the gap. CDR3 length equals 14 residues. Germline V gives CDR1 SNHLY, CDR2 FYNNEI. This TCR was recovered from an adult who received the influenza vaccine. The chain combines TRBV2 with TRBJ2-5, with a tentative D call TRBD2 (5 bases). This specimen was CXCR5+ CD38- circulating T follicular helper cells from blood, taken on the day of influenza vaccination. Subset in this sample: circulating Tfh, non-naive CD4+CXCR5+PD-1+ (ICOS+CD38+ or ICOS-CD38-). In nucleotides, the CDR3 is TGTGCCAGCAGTGGAACTAGAGCAGGAGAGACCCAGTACTTC. It is translated as CASSGTRAGETQYF.